These 23 T cell receptor beta chains were sequenced from one sample in a study of T-cell reconstitution after alpha-beta-depleted transplantation in children (dated by TCRdb to the mid-2010s). The treatment or condition label corresponds to: allogeneic hematopoietic cell transplantation with graft depleted of TCRalphabeta T cells and CD19 B cells. The library came from PCR. Sequencing used an Illumina HiSeq 2500. To normalize quantification of the TCRbeta repertoire, the TCR libraries were built with molecular barcoding that relied on unique molecular identifiers. TCRdb reworked the public reads: Q25 trimming with fastp, MiXCR clone assembly, productive beta chains retained. Every CDR3 protein is listed once, alongside the most common genes and DNA of its rows. Present in this sample are 400,000 to 450,000 distinct CDR3 sequences, approximately 41% of which were seen just once. The ten most abundant clones make up 27% of the sample.

The input for sequencing was PBMCs, taken before TCRalphabeta/CD19-depleted stem cell transplant. The receptors stem from a girl between 2 and 10 years old with aplastic anemia, due to receive a stem cell transplant.

This clonotype was counted at least ten times. This chain links TRBV12-3 or TRBV12-4 with TRBJ2-4; tentative D call: TRBD2 (5 bases). The CDR3 has 14 amino acids. Trimming removed 6 bases from V and 0 bases from J, with 9 bases in between. The CDR3 nucleotides read TGTGCCAGCAGGGAGGTTGTAGCCAAAAACATTCAGTACTTC. As protein: CASREVVAKNIQYF.

This chain joins TRBV5-1 and TRBJ2-7; 9 nucleotides line up with TRBD1. Germline CDR1 and CDR2: SGHRS and YFSETQ. V shed 2 bases, J shed 4 bases, and the junction held 4 bases outside the gene matches. The CDR3 runs 14 residues. CDR3 in amino acids: CASSFTGGGYEQYF. As DNA, the CDR3 is TGCGCCAGCAGCTTCACAGGGGGCGGGTACGAGCAGTACTTC.

The rearrangement links TRBV6-5 to TRBJ2-3; 9 bases map to TRBD2. CDR1 and CDR2 (germline): MNHEY, SVGAGI. CDR3 length equals 15 residues. V shed 4 bases, J shed 3 bases, and the junction held 5 bases outside the gene matches. The CDR3 nucleotides read TGTGCCAGCAGTTCGCTAGCGGGGTGGACAGATACGCAGTATTTT. Residues: CASSSLAGWTDTQYF.

J is TRBJ2-3 and V is TRBV6-5; D unclear. The CDR3 covers 16 residues. Germline V gives CDR1 MNHEY, CDR2 SVGAGI. V was trimmed by 2 bases and J by 2 bases, leaving 14 bases between them. This CDR3 is CASSYGASGFTDTQYF. CDR3 sequence (DNA): TGTGCCAGCAGTTACGGTGCTAGTGGCTTCACAGATACGCAGTATTTT.

The genes are TRBV29-1 and TRBJ2-5; no clear D. The CDR3 extends over 14 amino acids. Trimming stripped 5 bases from V and 1 base from J, with 14 bases between. Germline CDR1 SQVTM, CDR2 ANQGSEA. CDR3 bases: TGCAGCGTTCTCGCGAGCTTACGCCAAGAGACCCAGTACTTC. This translates into CSVLASLRQETQYF.

The chain joins TRBV7-2 to TRBJ1-1; tentatively, D is TRBD1 (6 bases). The CDR3 is made up of 15 amino acids. Trimming removed 1 base from V and 4 bases from J, with 13 bases in between. CDR1 is SGHTA and CDR2 is FQGNSA in the germline V gene. The CDR3 reads CASSLVGGPGTEAFF. CDR3 DNA: TGTGCCAGCAGCTTAGTTGGGGGGCCCGGCACTGAAGCTTTCTTT.

As DNA, the CDR3 is TGTGCCAGCAGTTCGAGGGACGGCGAAAACATTCAGTACTTC. It yields the protein CASSSRDGENIQYF. The chain carries TRBV3-1 and TRBJ2-4; perhaps D is TRBD1 or TRBD2 (5 bases each). The germline gives CDR1 LGHDT, CDR2 YNNKEL (reference sequence). This CDR3 region has 14 residues. V shed 6 bases and J shed 5 bases, with 14 bases lying between them.

The rearrangement links TRBV20-1 to TRBJ1-5; perhaps TRBD1 as D (6 bases). The V gene lost 5 bases and the J gene lost 4 bases, with 18 bases spanning the gap. Germline CDR1 DFQATT, CDR2 SNEGSKA (reference sequence). The CDR3 consists of 15 residues. The DNA for the CDR3 is TGCAGTGCTTTTAACCGGGGGCAAGGGAATCAGCCCCAGCATTTT. This encodes CSAFNRGQGNQPQHF.

The table lists this clonotype with a few counts. J is TRBJ1-2 and V is TRBV27; D might be TRBD1 (5 bases). Germline loops: CDR1 MNHEY, CDR2 SMNVEV (reference sequence). The V and J ends lost 0 bases and 5 bases respectively, with 16 bases between them. The CDR3 loop spans 16 amino acids. The CDR3 DNA sequence: TGTGCCAGCAGTTTATCGTTAGGACACGGTTTATATGGCTACACCTTC. It yields the protein CASSLSLGHGLYGYTF.

This clonotype was observed many times. This chain uses TRBV12-3 or TRBV12-4 with TRBJ2-3; TRBD2 agrees at 14 bases. V shed 5 bases and J 10 bases; nucleotides not matched to a gene: 11. This CDR3 has 16 residues. CDR3 coding DNA: TGTGCCAGCAGTCGCGCCGGGACTAGCGGGAGTCCTGCGCAGTATTTT. Translation gives CASSRAGTSGSPAQYF.

The chain has TRBV27 and TRBJ1-2; 9 nucleotides match TRBD1. Germline values: CDR1 MNHEY, CDR2 SMNVEV (reference sequence). The CDR3 covers 13 residues. J was trimmed by 8 bases and V by 5 bases; bases with no gene match: 6. CDR3 DNA: TGTGCCAGCAGTCCTACAGGGGGCGAAGGCTACACCTTC. It yields the protein CASSPTGGEGYTF.

The chain recombines TRBV20-1 with TRBJ2-6; 11 nucleotides line up with TRBD2. With V trimmed by 1 base and J by 0 bases, 8 bases remained unmatched. Germline V gene lookup returns CDR1 DFQATT and CDR2 SNEGSKA (reference sequence). The CDR3 spans 19 residues. CDR3 protein: CSARAFLAGGSSGANVLTF. CDR3 coding DNA: TGCAGTGCTAGAGCCTTCCTAGCGGGAGGATCCTCTGGGGCCAACGTCCTGACTTTC.

This sequence joins TRBV5-4 and TRBJ2-5; 8 nucleotides align to TRBD2. From germline, CDR1 is SGHNT and CDR2 YYREEE (reference sequence). CDR3 length: 16 amino acids. V trimming: 0 bases; J trimming: 4 bases; junction bases outside the gene matches: 8. DNA of the CDR3: TGTGCCAGCAGCTTGGCCCCCGCGGGACTAGGAGAGACCCAGTACTTC. It specifies CASSLAPAGLGETQYF.

The DNA for the CDR3 is TGTGCCAGCAGTCTCAGGACTAGCGGGAGCCCCTACGAGCAGTACTTC. Translated: CASSLRTSGSPYEQYF. The J gene is TRBJ2-7, the V gene TRBV6-2 or TRBV6-3; 13 nucleotides align to TRBD2. Germline V gives CDR1 MNHEY, CDR2 SVGEGT. The length of the CDR3 is 16 residues. J was trimmed by 2 bases and V by 5 bases; bases with no gene match: 6.

At least ten counts were recorded for this clonotype. The rearrangement uses TRBV4-1 and TRBJ2-2; D is perhaps TRBD2 (5 bases). This CDR3 has 17 residues. The V end lost 4 bases, the J end lost 2 bases, and 17 bases lay between the germline ends. Germline CDR1 and CDR2: MGHRA and YSYEKL. The CDR3 region is CASSPNPAELNTGELFF. CDR3 nucleotides: TGCGCCAGCAGCCCGAACCCAGCGGAACTTAACACCGGGGAGCTGTTTTTT.

This clonotype was picked up many times. The chain joins TRBV20-1 to TRBJ2-3; TRBD2 agrees at 7 bases. The ends lost 3 bases at V and 0 bases at J; junction bases unmatched: 12. CDR1 and CDR2 (germline): DFQATT, SNEGSKA (reference sequence). The CDR3 is made up of 17 amino acids. CDR3 region: CSASPPTRAGSTDTQYF. CDR3 nucleotides: TGCAGTGCTAGCCCCCCTACTAGAGCGGGGAGCACAGATACGCAGTATTTT.

This chain joins TRBV11-1 and TRBJ2-6; D possibly corresponds to TRBD1 (6 bases). The CDR3 length is 19 residues. Germline V gene sequence: CDR1 SGHAT, CDR2 FQDESV (reference sequence). V dropped 1 base and J dropped 0 bases, with 16 bases sitting between them. CDR3 DNA sequence: TGTGCCAGCAGCTTAGGACAGGTCACCGTTTTCTCTGGGGCCAACGTCCTGACTTTC. It yields the protein CASSLGQVTVFSGANVLTF.

This chain uses TRBV20-1 with TRBJ1-1; D is unresolved. Trimming stripped 0 bases from V and 5 bases from J, with 10 bases between. The CDR3 is 13 residues long. Per the germline V gene, CDR1 is DFQATT and CDR2 is SNEGSKA (reference sequence). As DNA, the CDR3 is TGCAGTGCTAGAGAAGGAGAATGGACTGAAGCTTTCTTT. Protein sequence: CSAREGEWTEAFF.

The CDR3 reads CASSMDRNTEAFF. CDR3 bases: TGTGCCAGCTCTATGGACAGGAACACTGAAGCTTTCTTT. The rearrangement joins TRBV6-1 to TRBJ1-1, with D perhaps TRBD1 (6 bases). Germline CDR1 and CDR2: MNHNS and SASEGT. The CDR3 runs to 13 residues. The germline V and J ends were trimmed by 8 bases and 1 base, with 11 bases remaining between them.

This clonotype has at least ten counts. V usage is TRBV3-1 and J usage is TRBJ2-1; 10 bases match TRBD2. CDR1 LGHDT and CDR2 YNNKEL come from the germline V gene (reference sequence). Losses at the gene ends were 5 bases for V and 7 bases for J; bases not matched to a gene: 8. The CDR3 extends over 15 amino acids. CDR3 bases: TGTGCCAGCAGCTCTATAGCGGGAGGAGGTAATGAGCAGTTCTTC. It specifies CASSSIAGGGNEQFF.

This clonotype was seen a few times. The J gene is TRBJ2-5, the V gene TRBV4-1; weak D call: TRBD1 (5 bases). Trimming shortened V by 0 bases and J by 7 bases, and 21 bases separated the two germline ends. The CDR3 has 17 residues. Germline-derived CDR1 and CDR2 are MGHRA and YSYEKL. The chain's CDR3 is CASSQDPGKSRVGTQYF. CDR3 bases: TGCGCCAGCAGCCAAGATCCAGGGAAGTCCCGGGTGGGGACCCAGTACTTC.

The chain links TRBV6-4 to TRBJ2-3, with 8 bases aligning to TRBD1. The germline V gene has CDR1 MRHNA and CDR2 SNTAGT. Trimming took 3 bases from V and 2 from J; bases not matched to a gene: 19. The CDR3 length is 20 residues. CDR3 sequence: CASSDRTGSRYATYTDTQYF. CDR3 DNA: TGTGCCAGCAGTGATCGGACAGGGTCCCGATACGCTACATACACAGATACGCAGTATTTT.

This clonotype was picked up many times. The rearrangement uses TRBV12-3 or TRBV12-4 and TRBJ2-2, with D possibly TRBD1 on 5 matching bases. V was shortened by 4 bases and J by 1 base, with 7 bases between the two germline ends. This CDR3 contains 14 residues. The CDR3 coding sequence is TGTGCCAGCAGTTCAGGGCAGAACACCGGGGAGCTGTTTTTT. Translation gives CASSSGQNTGELFF.